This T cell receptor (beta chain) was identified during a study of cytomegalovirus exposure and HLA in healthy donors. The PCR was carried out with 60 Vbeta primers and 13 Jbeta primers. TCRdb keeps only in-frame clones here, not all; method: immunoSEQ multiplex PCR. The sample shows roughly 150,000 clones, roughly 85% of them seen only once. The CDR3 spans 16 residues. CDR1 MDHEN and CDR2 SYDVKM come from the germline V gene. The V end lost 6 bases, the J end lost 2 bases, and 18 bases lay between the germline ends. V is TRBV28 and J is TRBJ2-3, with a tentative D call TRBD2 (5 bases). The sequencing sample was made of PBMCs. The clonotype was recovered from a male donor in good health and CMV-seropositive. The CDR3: CASRPERSLHTDTQYF. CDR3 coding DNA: TGTGCCAGCAGACCAGAGCGGAGCCTACACACAGATACGCAGTATTTT. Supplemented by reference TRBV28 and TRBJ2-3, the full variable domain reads DVKVTQSSRYLVKRTGEKVFLECVQDMDHENMFWYRQDPGLGLRLIYFSYDVKMKEKGDIPEGYSVSREKKERFSLILESASTNQTSMYLCASRPERSLHTDTQYFGPGTRLTVL.